This passage covers 9 T cell receptor beta chains from one sample sequenced in a study of blood T cell repertoires in COVID-19 (dated by TCRdb to about 2020). The library was generated by the immunoSEQ multiplex PCR assay. TCRdb retrieved this table from immuneACCESS and kept in-frame rearrangements only. Not all clones are present; in checked studies, unresolved V genes account for under half, and no reason is known for the remainder. A total of 110,000 to 150,000 clones appear in this sample, over 70% of them only once. 44% of the sample is taken by the ten largest. The material sequenced was peripheral blood. The source of these receptors is a human donor in a cohort sampled during active COVID-19.

J is TRBJ2-1 and V is TRBV3-1 (or the pseudogene TRBV3-2), with D tentatively TRBD2 (6 bases). V shed 0 bases and J shed 4 bases, with 16 bases lying between them. The CDR3 is 17 amino acids. The germline V gene has CDR1 LGHDT and CDR2 YNNKEL (reference sequence). The CDR3 DNA reads TGTGCCAGCAGCCAAGAGGGGGGAGCCCTAACTTACAATGAGCAGTTCTTC. Its translation: CASSQEGGALTYNEQFF.

This clone occurred once. V gene TRBV19 combines with J gene TRBJ1-2; 9 bases map to TRBD1. CDR1 and CDR2 from the germline V gene are LNHDA and SQIVND (reference sequence). This CDR3 comprises 15 residues. The trim removed 5 bases at V and 5 bases at J, leaving 9 bases unmatched. The CDR3 DNA reads as TGTGCCAGTAGTGACTCCGGGACAGGGTTTTATGGCTACACCTTC. This translates into CASSDSGTGFYGYTF. The full variable domain, with the rest looked up from reference TRBV19 and TRBJ1-2, is DGGITQSPKYLFRKEGQNVTLSCEQNLNHDAMYWYRQDPGQGLRLIYYSQIVNDFQKGDIAEGYSVSREKKESFPLTVTSAQKNPTAFYLCASSDSGTGFYGYTFGSGTRLTVV.

The chain employs TRBV11-2 and TRBJ2-1, with D tentatively TRBD1 (6 bases). V was cut by 0 bases and J by 7 bases, with 10 bases left in between. CDR3 length equals 14 residues. Looked up from germline, CDR1 is SGHAT and CDR2 is FQNNGV. The CDR3 loop is CASSLERTANEQFF. CDR3 sequence (DNA): TGTGCCAGCAGCTTAGAGAGGACAGCGAATGAGCAGTTCTTC.

The V call is TRBV9, the J call TRBJ2-5; the D is unclear. V lost 0 bases and J 2 bases, leaving 8 bases between the germline ends. The germline CDR1 and CDR2 sequences are SGDLS and YYNGEE. The CDR3 covers 14 residues. The CDR3 nucleotides read TGTGCCAGCAGCGTAGGCTCTAGTCAAGAGACCCAGTACTTC. Protein: CASSVGSSQETQYF. The full variable domain, completed using reference TRBV9 and TRBJ2-5, is DSGVTQTPKHLITATGQRVTLRCSPRSGDLSVYWYQQSLDQGLQFLIQYYNGEERAKGNILERFSAQQFPDLHSELNLSSLELGDSALYFCASSVGSSQETQYFGPGTRLLVL.

This chain joins TRBV7-8 and TRBJ1-5; D gene ambiguous. The CDR3 has 15 residues. V shed 5 bases and J shed 4 bases, with 15 bases lying between them. Germline V gives CDR1 SGHVS, CDR2 FQNEAQ. The CDR3 reads CASSRLEMKNQPQHF. The CDR3 DNA reads as TGTGCCAGCAGCCGCTTAGAGATGAAAAATCAGCCCCAGCATTTT.

The chain is built from TRBV9 and TRBJ2-5, with TRBD2 matching over 8 bases. The CDR3 consists of 14 residues. Germline V gene lookup returns CDR1 SGDLS and CDR2 YYNGEE. The J segment lost 5 bases and the V segment lost 0 bases, leaving 3 bases of the junction unmatched. As DNA, the CDR3 is TGTGCCAGCAGCGTAGGAATAGCGGGGGAGACCCAGTACTTC. Translated: CASSVGIAGETQYF.

The chain is built from TRBV6-2 or TRBV6-3 and TRBJ1-2; 9 nucleotides line up with TRBD1. The CDR3 sequence is 14 residues long. V shed 6 bases and J 5 bases; nucleotides not matched to a gene: 7. Germline CDR1 and CDR2: MNHEY and SVGEGT. The CDR3 bases are TGTGCCAGCAGCCTACAGGGGGCCGTTTATGGCTACACCTTC. Amino acids: CASSLQGAVYGYTF.

The chain has TRBV6-5 and TRBJ1-2, with 8 bases fitting TRBD1. Trimming cost V 6 bases and J 3 bases; bases outside gene matches: 6. Germline-derived CDR1 and CDR2 are MNHEY and SVGAGI. This CDR3 has 14 amino acids. The CDR3 here is CASRTDRGDYGYTF. The CDR3 DNA reads as TGTGCCAGCAGAACCGACAGGGGAGACTATGGCTACACCTTC.

The rearrangement joins TRBV9 to TRBJ1-2; TRBD1 is a possible D gene (6 bases). The CDR3 has 14 amino acids. Trimming shortened V by 0 bases and J by 8 bases, and 14 bases separated the two germline ends. Germline lookup yields CDR1 SGDLS and CDR2 YYNGEE. The DNA of the CDR3 is TGTGCCAGCAGCGTAGATACAGGGATAGGAGGCTACACCTTC. It codes for CASSVDTGIGGYTF.